Sequencing of this TCR beta chain was carried out in a study of blood T cells in healthy people across ages. General study results and limits: Roughly linear declines in TCR beta diversity per million T cells occurred with age. With unsorted PBMCs, a conclusive comparison of naive versus antigen-experienced cells was not possible. Higher diversity, along with more naive CD4+ cells, distinguished long-lived donors from aged donors.

In regard to this clonotype: Its antigen is as yet unknown.

The authors ran a second PCR of roughly 6 to 12 cycles using a sample-barcoded 5' primer and a J-beta primer mix. MiXCR, run by TCRdb on the 5' RACE reads, gives a single entry per CDR3 protein. The sample shows some 1 million distinct CDR3 sequences, 40% to 55% of them seen only once. This receptor was identified in a woman aged 55-70 years in good health. Source material: blood.

The CDR3 reads CASSLGTGQRRDYEQYF. The CDR3 coding sequence is TGCGCCAGCAGCTTGGGGACAGGGCAACGGAGGGACTACGAGCAGTACTTC. The chain carries TRBV5-1 and TRBJ2-5; 8 nucleotides agree with TRBD1. The tail of the sequence fits TRBJ2-7 better, so the J call may be wrong. The CDR3 sequence is 17 residues long. Per the germline V gene, CDR1 is SGHRS and CDR2 is YFSETQ.